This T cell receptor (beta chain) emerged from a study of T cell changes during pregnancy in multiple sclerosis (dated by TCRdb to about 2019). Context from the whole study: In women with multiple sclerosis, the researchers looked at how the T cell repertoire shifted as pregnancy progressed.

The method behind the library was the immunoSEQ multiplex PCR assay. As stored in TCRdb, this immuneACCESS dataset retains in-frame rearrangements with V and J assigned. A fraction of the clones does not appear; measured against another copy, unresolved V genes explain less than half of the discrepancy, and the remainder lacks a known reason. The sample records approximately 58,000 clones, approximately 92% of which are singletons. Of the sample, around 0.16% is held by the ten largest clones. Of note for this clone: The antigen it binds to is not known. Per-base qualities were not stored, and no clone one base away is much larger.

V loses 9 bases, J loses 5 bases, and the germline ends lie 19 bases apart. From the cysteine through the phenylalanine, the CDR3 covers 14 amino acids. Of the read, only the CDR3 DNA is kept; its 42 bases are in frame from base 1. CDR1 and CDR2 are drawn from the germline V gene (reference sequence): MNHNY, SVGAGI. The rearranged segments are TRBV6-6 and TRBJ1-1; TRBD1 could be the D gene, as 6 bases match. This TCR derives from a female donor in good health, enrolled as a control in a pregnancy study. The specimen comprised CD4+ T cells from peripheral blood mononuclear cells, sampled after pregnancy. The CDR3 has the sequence CASAGRRGITEAFF. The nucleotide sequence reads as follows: TGTGCCAGTGCAGGTCGCAGGGGAATAACTGAAGCTTTCTTT.